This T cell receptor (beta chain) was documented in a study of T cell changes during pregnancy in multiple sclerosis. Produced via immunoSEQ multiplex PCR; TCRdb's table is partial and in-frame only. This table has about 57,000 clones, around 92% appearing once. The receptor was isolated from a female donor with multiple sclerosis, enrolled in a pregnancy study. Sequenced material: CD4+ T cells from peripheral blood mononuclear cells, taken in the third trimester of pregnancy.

DNA for the CDR3: TGTGCCATCAGTGAGTCGCGCGGCAGGGGAGGGTCCTACGAGCAGTACTTC. Translation gives CAISESRGRGGSYEQYF. The gene calls are TRBV10-3 and TRBJ2-7; weak D call: TRBD2 (7 bases). Looked up from germline, CDR1 is ENHRY and CDR2 is SYGVKD. V lost 0 bases and J lost 1, with 16 bases in between. This CDR3 spans 17 amino acids.